What follows are 31 T cell receptor beta chains derived from one specimen sequenced in a study of CD4 T cell repertoires in COVID-19. The memory T cells were sequenced right after ex vivo isolation, without culture. Some clones are missing from TCRdb's copy, which holds only in-frame ones; the method was immunoSEQ multiplex PCR. The sample consists of fewer than 30,000 clones, over 90% of them appearing once. This specimen was circulating follicular helper CD4+ T cells (cTfh) from blood, taken before the COVID-19 pandemic. The receptors come from a human donor who had COVID-19.

The rearrangement joins TRBV5-1 to TRBJ1-2; D is possibly TRBD1 (6 bases). Trimming stripped 3 bases from V and 7 bases from J, with 10 bases between. Germline CDR1 reads SGHRS; CDR2 reads YFSETQ. This CDR3 spans 12 amino acids. CDR3 bases: TGCGCCAGCAGCTCAGACAGGCGTGGCTACACCTTC. Protein sequence: CASSSDRRGYTF.

The chain uses TRBV14 and TRBJ1-1; tentative D call: TRBD1 (6 bases). Germline V CDR1 and CDR2: SGHDN, FVKESK. The CDR3 runs to 15 residues. Deletions cut 4 bases from V and 1 base from J, with 13 bases between. CDR3: CASSLTGTPNTEAFF. CDR3 DNA: TGTGCCAGCAGCCTTACAGGGACCCCGAACACTGAAGCTTTCTTT.

V and J are TRBV19 and TRBJ1-2, with 8 nucleotides matching TRBD1. The CDR3 sequence is 15 residues long. V was pared by 3 bases and J by 5 bases, with 8 bases of the junction left unmatched. Germline CDR1 reads LNHDA; CDR2 reads SQIVND (reference sequence). The CDR3 region is CASSIGQGISYGYTF. In DNA, the CDR3 is TGTGCCAGTAGTATCGGACAGGGTATTTCGTATGGCTACACCTTC.

This sequence joins TRBV30 and TRBJ2-3; the D is unclear. CDR1 and CDR2 (germline): GTSNPN, SVGIG (reference sequence). Trimming removed 3 bases at V and 0 bases at J, with 10 bases between. The CDR3 totals 14 residues. Here the CDR3 DNA reads TGTGCCTGGAGCCGTAGAGCTAGCACAGATACGCAGTATTTT. It specifies CAWSRRASTDTQYF.

The gene calls are TRBV18 and TRBJ2-5, with D perhaps matching TRBD1 (5 bases). The CDR3 has 12 residues. Germline values: CDR1 KGHSH, CDR2 LQKENI. Trimming removed 3 bases at V and 5 bases at J, with 7 bases between. The CDR3 here is CASSPGPETQYF. In DNA form, the CDR3 reads TGTGCCAGCTCACCGGGGCCGGAGACCCAGTACTTC.

The genes are TRBV11-2 and TRBJ2-7; D ambiguous. The CDR3 extends over 14 amino acids. The V and J ends lost 6 bases and 3 bases respectively, with 15 bases between them. CDR1 and CDR2 (germline): SGHAT, FQNNGV. The CDR3 nucleotides read TGTGCCAGCAGTTATTCTCTCGGTGTCTACGAGCAGTACTTC. Translation: CASSYSLGVYEQYF.

CDR3 nucleotides: TGTGCCAGCAGTTACTCGACTGTGCAGTTCTTC. Protein sequence: CASSYSTVQFF. The chain uses TRBV6-5 and TRBJ2-1; D gene ambiguous. V was shortened by 0 bases and J by 12 bases, with 6 bases between the two germline ends. CDR3 length equals 11 residues. Germline lookup yields CDR1 MNHEY and CDR2 SVGAGI.

The genes are TRBV11-1 and TRBJ1-1, with 10 bases fitting TRBD1. Germline values: CDR1 SGHAT, CDR2 FQDESV (reference sequence). The CDR3 spans 16 residues. The V and J ends lost 1 base and 5 bases, in that order; junction bases with no gene match: 7. CDR3: CASSLGGQGRLTEAFF. The CDR3 DNA sequence: TGTGCCAGCAGCTTAGGGGGACAGGGGCGGTTGACTGAAGCTTTCTTT.

Here the CDR3 DNA reads TGTGCCAGCAGTGGAGAAGGGGTCCACTATGGCTACACCTTC. Translation: CASSGEGVHYGYTF. This rearrangement joins TRBV2 to TRBJ1-2; maybe TRBD1 (5 bases). The V gene's germline CDR1 is SNHLY and CDR2 FYNNEI. The CDR3 totals 14 residues. Trimming cost V 4 bases and J 3 bases, with 12 bases left between them. The entire variable domain, with the rest obtained from reference TRBV2 and TRBJ1-2, is as follows: EPEVTQTPSHQVTQMGQEVILRCVPISNHLYFYWYRQILGQKVEFLVSFYNNEISEKSEIFDDQFSVERPDGSNFTLKIRSTKLEDSAMYFCASSGEGVHYGYTFGSGTRLTVV.

The chain combines TRBV6-6 with TRBJ2-3; 8 nucleotides line up with TRBD2. From germline, CDR1 is MNHNY and CDR2 SVGAGI (reference sequence). V was pared by 4 bases and J by 2 bases, with 5 bases of the junction left unmatched. This CDR3 has 15 amino acids. The CDR3 DNA follows: TGTGCCAGCAGTTCACGGGGGGGGCCCACAGATACGCAGTATTTT. Translation: CASSSRGGPTDTQYF.

This clone was detected only a few times. J is TRBJ2-7 and V is TRBV2; 11 nucleotides agree with TRBD1. CDR1 is SNHLY and CDR2 is FYNNEI in the germline V gene. The CDR3 extends over 13 amino acids. J gave up 6 bases and V 8 bases, and 6 bases lay outside the gene matches. CDR3 sequence reads: CASQGQGVGEQYF. CDR3 sequence (DNA): TGTGCCAGCCAGGGACAGGGGGTCGGCGAGCAGTACTTC.

V gene TRBV6-1 combines with J gene TRBJ2-5; the match to TRBD1 covers 8 bases. The length of the CDR3 is 15 residues. V shed 8 bases, J shed 2 bases, and the junction held 10 bases outside the gene matches. Germline CDR1 MNHNS, CDR2 SASEGT. In DNA form, the CDR3 reads TGTGCCAGCCTAGATCCGACAGGGGCTCAAGAGACCCAGTACTTC. Its protein is CASLDPTGAQETQYF.

This chain links TRBV6-5 with TRBJ2-2; D gene ambiguous. Per germline, CDR1 MNHEY and CDR2 SVGAGI. The CDR3 runs to 15 residues. The germline V and J ends were trimmed by 5 bases and 2 bases, with 12 bases remaining between them. Here the CDR3 reads CASSPLRGNTGELFF. Written as DNA, the CDR3 is TGTGCCAGCAGTCCTTTGCGAGGAAACACCGGGGAGCTGTTTTTT.

This chain joins TRBV5-1 and TRBJ2-3; the D gene is possibly TRBD1 (5 bases). The CDR3 covers 15 residues. Germline V CDR1 and CDR2: SGHRS, YFSETQ. Trimming pared 0 bases from V and 1 base from J, leaving 9 bases between. The CDR3 region is CASSLAGLGTDTQYF. The CDR3 DNA sequence: TGCGCCAGCAGCTTGGCAGGGCTCGGCACAGATACGCAGTATTTT. Combining the CDR3 with reference TRBV5-1 and TRBJ2-3 gives the whole variable domain KAGVTQTPRYLIKTRGQQVTLSCSPISGHRSVSWYQQTPGQGLQFLFEYFSETQRNKGNFPGRFSGRQFSNSRSEMNVSTLELGDSALYLCASSLAGLGTDTQYFGPGTRLTVL.

This chain connects TRBV29-1 to TRBJ2-7; 8 nucleotides align to TRBD2. In germline, CDR1 is SQVTM, CDR2 ANQGSEA. This CDR3 region has 13 residues. Losses at the gene ends were 7 bases for V and 5 bases for J; bases not matched to a gene: 10. In DNA form, the CDR3 reads TGCAGCGAAGCAAGGACTAGCTATCACGAGCAGTACTTC. Amino acids: CSEARTSYHEQYF.

The gene calls are TRBV7-2 and TRBJ2-7; D is unclear. The CDR3 contains 14 residues. CDR1 is SGHTA and CDR2 is FQGNSA in the germline V gene. V was trimmed by 4 bases and J by 0 bases, leaving 10 bases between them. The CDR3 sequence is CASSSPATSYEQYF. DNA of the CDR3: TGTGCCAGCAGCTCCCCAGCGACCTCCTACGAGCAGTACTTC.

This clone came up once. This rearrangement joins TRBV4-1 to TRBJ2-3, with no clear D. The CDR3 runs to 15 residues. Germline CDR1 is MGHRA and CDR2 is YSYEKL. V was clipped by 2 bases and J by 6 bases, with 15 bases between them. CDR3 amino acids: CASSQLDLMADTQYF. The CDR3 nucleotides are TGCGCCAGCAGCCAACTCGACTTAATGGCGGATACGCAGTATTTT.

The chain carries TRBV19 and TRBJ1-4, with D possibly TRBD1 on 5 matching bases. The CDR3 is 11 amino acids. Between the trimmed V and J ends, which lost 10 bases and 13 bases, there was a span of 16 bases. CDR1 and CDR2 from the germline V gene are LNHDA and SQIVND (reference sequence). The CDR3 region is CATSVGLRLFF. CDR3 coding DNA: TGTGCCACCTCCGTGGGACTAAGACTGTTTTTT.

The chain is built from TRBV7-2 and TRBJ2-1; tentative D call: TRBD1 (6 bases). Trimming shortened V by 6 bases and J by 5 bases, and 17 bases separated the two germline ends. Germline CDR1 SGHTA, CDR2 FQGNSA. The CDR3 contains 15 residues. DNA for the CDR3: TGTGCCAGCAGTCCTCATGCAGGGGCGCACAATGAGCAGTTCTTC. Its protein product is CASSPHAGAHNEQFF.

The gene calls are TRBV6-5 and TRBJ2-7; D perhaps matches TRBD2 (6 bases). V was pared by 6 bases and J by 9 bases, with 21 bases between. There are 14 residues in the CDR3. Germline V lookup: CDR1 MNHEY, CDR2 SVGAGI. CDR3 nucleotides: TGTGCCAGCAGGCCGCCGGGGGATACAAGGGGGCAGTACTTC. Its protein is CASRPPGDTRGQYF.

The chain has TRBV11-2 and TRBJ2-3, with TRBD1 matching 11 bases. V trimming: 5 bases; J trimming: 3 bases; junction bases outside the gene matches: 1. Germline lookup yields CDR1 SGHAT and CDR2 FQNNGV. The CDR3 consists of 14 residues. The CDR3 loop reads CASSRDRGTDTQYF. CDR3 in DNA: TGTGCCAGCAGCCGGGACAGGGGGACAGATACGCAGTATTTT.

The rearrangement uses TRBV28 and TRBJ2-7; possibly TRBD1 for D (6 bases). This CDR3 has 14 residues. Germline CDR1 is MDHEN and CDR2 is SYDVKM. Trimming pared 7 bases from V and 2 bases from J, leaving 15 bases between. The CDR3 nucleotides are TGTGCCAGCAAGACCGCAGGGGTTACCTACGAGCAGTACTTC. It is translated as CASKTAGVTYEQYF.

The genes are TRBV10-3 and TRBJ2-1, with 9 bases identical to TRBD1. Germline assignment: CDR1 ENHRY and CDR2 SYGVKD. The CDR3 loop spans 14 amino acids. The V gene end was trimmed by 6 bases and the J gene end by 8 bases; junction bases not matched to a gene: 8. The CDR3 region is CAIRGQGGQDEQFF. The CDR3 DNA sequence: TGTGCCATCAGGGGACAGGGAGGTCAGGATGAGCAGTTCTTC.

The CDR3 DNA is TGCACCAGCAGCCAGCCCCCGGGAGGGCAGGCAGACCCGATCGTGCCTTGGGCCAACGTCCTGACTTTC. Amino acid sequence: CTSSQPPGGQADPIVPWANVLTF. The chain combines TRBV1 with TRBJ2-6; the D call of TRBD2 is as the table states it, not checked on the DNA. TRBV1 is flagged as a pseudogene. CDR3 length: 23 residues.

The chain has TRBV7-8 and TRBJ2-5; weak D call: TRBD2 (5 bases). Trimming removed 4 bases from V and 1 base from J, with 7 bases in between. This CDR3 is built from 13 residues. In germline, CDR1 is SGHVS, CDR2 FQNEAQ. This CDR3 is CASSSGLQETQYF. The CDR3, as DNA: TGTGCCAGCAGCTCAGGACTCCAAGAGACCCAGTACTTC.

The rearrangement links TRBV27 to TRBJ1-1; D may be TRBD1 (6 bases). This CDR3 has 16 residues. The germline V gene encodes CDR1 MNHEY and CDR2 SMNVEV (reference sequence). Trimming pared 3 bases from V and 3 bases from J, leaving 17 bases between. In DNA, the CDR3 is TGTGCCAGCAGTTTGGCGTCGGGGCAGGGGTACACTGAAGCTTTCTTT. This translates into CASSLASGQGYTEAFF.

The chain is built from TRBV11-2 and TRBJ2-3, with D possibly being TRBD1 (5 bases). V shed 3 bases and J shed 0 bases, with 13 bases lying between them. From germline, CDR1 is SGHAT and CDR2 FQNNGV. There are 16 residues in the CDR3. The CDR3 is CASSFQGWSSTDTQYF. The CDR3, as DNA: TGTGCCAGCAGCTTTCAGGGTTGGTCGAGCACAGATACGCAGTATTTT.

This rearrangement joins TRBV19 to TRBJ1-1; tentatively, D is TRBD1 (5 bases). The CDR3 totals 13 residues. Germline V CDR1 and CDR2: LNHDA, SQIVND (reference sequence). V dropped 4 bases and J dropped 1 base, with 7 bases sitting between them. The CDR3 sequence is CASSTQGNTEAFF. The CDR3 nucleotides are TGTGCCAGTAGTACCCAGGGGAACACTGAAGCTTTCTTT.

CDR3 sequence: CASSLEAGVYNEQFF. In DNA, the CDR3 is TGTGCCAGCAGCTTAGAAGCGGGGGTGTACAATGAGCAGTTCTTC. The chain carries TRBV7-8 and TRBJ2-1; 8 bases map to TRBD2. The V and J ends lost 1 base and 4 bases, in that order; junction bases with no gene match: 3. The CDR3 is 15 residues long. Germline V gives CDR1 SGHVS, CDR2 FQNEAQ.

This rearrangement joins TRBV4-1 to TRBJ1-2; a weak D match, TRBD1 (5 bases). The germline V gene encodes CDR1 MGHRA and CDR2 YSYEKL. The CDR3 runs to 17 residues. V was pared by 1 base and J by 4 bases, with 19 bases between. CDR3 coding DNA: TGCGCCAGCAGCCAAGGCCCCCCAAATCAGGGTGGCTATGGCTACACCTTC. Translated: CASSQGPPNQGGYGYTF.

The genes are TRBV29-1 and TRBJ1-1; no clear D. Trimming cost V 5 bases and J 4 bases, with 14 bases left between them. This CDR3 region has 13 residues. Germline lookup yields CDR1 SQVTM and CDR2 ANQGSEA. The CDR3 sequence is CSVLVSGSTEAFF. DNA for the CDR3: TGCAGCGTTCTGGTGAGTGGGAGCACTGAAGCTTTCTTT.